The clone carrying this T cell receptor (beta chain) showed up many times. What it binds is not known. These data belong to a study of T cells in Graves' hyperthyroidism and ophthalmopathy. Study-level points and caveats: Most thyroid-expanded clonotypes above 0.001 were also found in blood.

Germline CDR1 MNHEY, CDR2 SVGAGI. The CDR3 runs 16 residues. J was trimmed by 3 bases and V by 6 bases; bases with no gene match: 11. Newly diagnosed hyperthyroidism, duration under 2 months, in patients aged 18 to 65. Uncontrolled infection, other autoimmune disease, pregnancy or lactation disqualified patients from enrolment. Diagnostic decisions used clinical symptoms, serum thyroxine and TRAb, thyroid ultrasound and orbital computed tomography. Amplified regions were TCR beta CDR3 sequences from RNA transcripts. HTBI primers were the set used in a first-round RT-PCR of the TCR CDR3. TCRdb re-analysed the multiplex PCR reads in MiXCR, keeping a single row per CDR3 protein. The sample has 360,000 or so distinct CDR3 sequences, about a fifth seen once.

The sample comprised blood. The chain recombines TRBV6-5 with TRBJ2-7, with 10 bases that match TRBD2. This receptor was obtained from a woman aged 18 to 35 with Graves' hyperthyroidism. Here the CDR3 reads CASRSKAGGPVYEQYF. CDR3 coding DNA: TGTGCCAGCAGATCCAAAGCGGGGGGGCCGGTCTACGAGCAGTACTTC.